This T cell receptor (beta chain) was recorded in a study of T cells in Graves' hyperthyroidism and ophthalmopathy. Study-wide points: Ophthalmopathy prediction by the model preceded onset by a median 6.5 months.

Amplified regions were TCR beta CDR3 sequences from RNA transcripts. RT-PCR in the first round (using the HTBI primer set) targeted the TCR CDR3. TCRdb called the multiplex PCR reads again in MiXCR, with one record for every CDR3 protein. There are roughly 640,000 distinct CDR3 sequences in the sample; approximately 16% occur only once, and 3% to 4% lies in the top ten. This CDR3 region has 14 residues. Germline V gives CDR1 SEHNR, CDR2 FQNEAQ (reference sequence). The V and J ends lost 5 bases and 4 bases, in that order; junction bases with no gene match: 6. As regards this clonotype: Its specificity is not known.

J is TRBJ2-3 and V is TRBV7-9; the match to TRBD2 covers 7 bases. The receptor comes from a woman aged 40 to 50 with Graves' ophthalmopathy. What was sequenced was blood. The CDR3, as DNA: TGTGCCAGCAGCGGCGGGAGCTGGGCAGATACGCAGTATTTT. Translating gives CASSGGSWADTQYF.